This T cell receptor beta chain is drawn from a study of cytomegalovirus exposure and HLA in healthy donors. Study at large: Among the approximately 410 genotyped donors, approximately 81% were placed in the Caucasian-associated ancestry cluster.

Points from the study as a whole: It was shown in a later analysis that HLA-associated TCR beta chains were more clonally expanded than other, equally common chains. With further analysis later on, most CMV-associated TCR beta chains appeared HLA-restricted.

A note on this clone: Its antigen is still unknown. The junction does not match germline at one end; this may be a read error.

Primers included in the PCR were 60 Vbeta and 13 Jbeta primers. Per the original data handling: In a later analysis, some 80 million unique TCR beta chains included roughly 11 million shared by two or more donors. The protocol was immunoSEQ multiplex PCR, while the TCRdb copy is restricted to in-frame clones and leaves out a portion. That table gives V, J and clone size, and the DNA gave D and trimming. The table has approximately 130,000 clones, approximately 75% seen once; the top ten hold over 4.5%. Sequences were obtained from PBMCs. The sequence derives from a woman in her thirties or forties in good health and CMV-seropositive.

The CDR3 bases are TGTGCCAGCAGCAGAGGGAACGCTGAAGCTTTCTTT. Its protein product is CASSRGNAEAFF. J is TRBJ1-1 and V is TRBV7-3, with D hard to call. CDR1 is SGHTA and CDR2 is FQGTGA in the germline V gene. The CDR3 is 12 amino acids.